The present T cell receptor beta chain was sequenced within a study of OX40 agonist ivuxolimab in advanced cancers. For the wider study: Ivuxolimab was an agonistic, fully human IgG2 monoclonal antibody directed against OX40 (CD134), a costimulatory receptor. The point of sequencing TCRbeta in the periphery was to test whether ivuxolimab changed TCR sequence diversity and drove clonal T-cell expansion. Prior anti-PD-1, anti-PD-L1 or anti-CTLA-4 therapy was permitted, and less than 45% of dose-escalation patients had received checkpoint inhibitors. The paper describes the monotherapy dose-escalation part (N ≈ 52 patients) of the phase I trial of ivuxolimab. Partial responses occurred in three dose-escalation patients: two with cutaneous melanoma and one with hepatocellular carcinoma. A male proportion of roughly 80% and a mean age of roughly 58 years, ranging from 23 to 79, were recorded for the dose-escalation cohort. Intravenous ivuxolimab was administered to patients every 2 weeks at six dose levels: 0.01, 0.1, 0.3, 1.5, 3 and 10 mg/kg. Of the 50 to 55 patients in dose escalation, 19 had hepatocellular carcinoma, approximately 15 had melanoma, 9 had renal cell carcinoma and 9 had head and neck cancer.

Patients with autoimmune disease history or receiving systemic immunosuppression were excluded from the trial. Peripheral blood for TCR sequencing was drawn from every dose cohort at baseline, at cycle 4 day 1 and at cycle 7 day 1. The samples were taken from a phase I, first-in-human, multicenter, open-label dose-escalation trial of ivuxolimab. The trial enrolled adults with locally advanced or metastatic head and neck squamous cell, hepatocellular, melanoma or renal cell carcinoma. Before TCR sequencing, CD4+ T cells and CD8+ T cells from peripheral blood were sorted into separate populations. Study-wide conclusions, independent of this receptor: Low levels of normalized T-cell clonal expansion were also seen in some patients who did not respond. After ivuxolimab, CD8+ T cells had more expanded clones than CD4+ T cells on average. In the 0.1-3.0 mg/kg groups, partial responders were among the patients with the lowest normalized peripheral clonal expansion, particularly in CD8+ T cells. Antigen specificity was not determined for the clonally expanded peripheral T cells. Clonal expansion of both CD4+ and CD8+ blood T cells was observed from baseline to week 6 at doses 0.1 to 3.0 mg/kg.

To sequence the TCRbeta CDR3 region, genomic DNA was isolated from the sorted cells. The immunoSEQ Assay was used for sequencing of TCRbeta CDR3 regions. TCRdb holds this immuneACCESS table with in-frame rearrangements only. Some clones are missing; in checked studies, unresolved V genes explain under half, and the rest has no known cause. The sample contains about 120,000 clones, around 95% of them found a single time. Roughly 0.15% of the sample belongs to the ten largest clones. Comment on this clone: Its antigen remains unidentified. No much larger clonotype is one base removed from it; base qualities were not supplied.

Clipping removes 6 bases from V and 8 bases from J, with 6 as the unmatched junction base count. Measured from the cysteine to the phenylalanine, the CDR3 is 12 residues long. The CDR3 DNA has 36 bases and is translated from base 1. CDR1 LNHDA and CDR2 SQIVND are derived from the germline V gene (reference sequence). This sequence uses TRBV19 and TRBJ1-2; 7 nucleotides in the junction match TRBD1. The sequence derives from an adult with an advanced solid tumor such as melanoma, head and neck, liver or kidney cancer. The sample here was CD4+ or CD8+ T cells sorted from blood, taken in a trial of the OX40 agonist ivuxolimab. The sequence in DNA is TGTGCCAGTAGGCACAGGGGATTGGGCTACACCTTC. It specifies CASRHRGLGYTF.